This T cell receptor beta chain is drawn from a study of shared T cell receptors in the human thymus. This table comes from immunoSEQ multiplex PCR, and its TCRdb copy is limited to in-frame clones, with some not included. The data show about 710,000 clones, 80% to 90% seen once. This CDR3 spans 14 amino acids. Trimming pared 3 bases from V and 0 bases from J, leaving 7 bases between. The germline V gene has CDR1 MDHEN and CDR2 SYDVKM. The data also belong to a second study, concerning human thymus T cells.

The source material was thymocytes. This rearrangement joins TRBV28 to TRBJ2-3, with D maybe TRBD1 (5 bases). This sequence was found in a boy in the first two years of life with a congenital heart defect. The CDR3 region has the DNA TGTGCCAGCAGTTTGTCAGGGAGCACAGATACGCAGTATTTT. This gives the protein CASSLSGSTDTQYF. Full variable domain (missing parts from reference TRBV28 and TRBJ2-3): DVKVTQSSRYLVKRTGEKVFLECVQDMDHENMFWYRQDPGLGLRLIYFSYDVKMKEKGDIPEGYSVSREKKERFSLILESASTNQTSMYLCASSLSGSTDTQYFGPGTRLTVL.